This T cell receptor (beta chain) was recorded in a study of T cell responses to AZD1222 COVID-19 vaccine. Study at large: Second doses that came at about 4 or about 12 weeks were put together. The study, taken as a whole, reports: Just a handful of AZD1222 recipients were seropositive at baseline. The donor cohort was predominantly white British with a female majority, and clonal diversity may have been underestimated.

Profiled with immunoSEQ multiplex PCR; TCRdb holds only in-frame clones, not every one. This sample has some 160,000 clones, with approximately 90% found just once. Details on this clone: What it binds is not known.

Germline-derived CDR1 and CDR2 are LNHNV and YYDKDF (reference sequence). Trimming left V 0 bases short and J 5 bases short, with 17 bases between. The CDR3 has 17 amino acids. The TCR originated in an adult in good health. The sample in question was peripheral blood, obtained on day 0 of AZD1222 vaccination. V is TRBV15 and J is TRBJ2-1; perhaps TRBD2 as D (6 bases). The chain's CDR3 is CATSRDRAAGPHNEQFF. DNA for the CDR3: TGTGCCACCAGCAGAGATAGGGCAGCGGGCCCTCACAATGAGCAGTTCTTC.